This T cell receptor beta chain was sequenced for a study of blood T cell repertoires in COVID-19. Study summary: Samples taken during acute and convalescent COVID-19 were collected in the United States, Italy and Spain. T cells, B-cell-depleted T cells, or PBMCs provided the cDNA or gDNA that served as material.

Profiling relied on immunoSEQ multiplex PCR, and the TCRdb table lists in-frame clones only, not all of them. The profile shows roughly 68,000 clones, approximately 79% of them singletons. V shed 3 bases and J shed 5 bases, with 8 bases lying between them. The CDR3 length is 12 residues. Germline loops: CDR1 SGHRS, CDR2 YFSETQ. The receptor was isolated from a man older than 75 with active COVID-19. The sequencing input was peripheral blood. The V call is TRBV5-1, the J call TRBJ1-1, with D unresolved. The DNA of the CDR3 is TGCGCCAGCAGCTCAGGTGGTACTGAAGCTTTCTTT. As protein: CASSSGGTEAFF.